This is a list of T cell receptor beta chains from one sample in a study of identical twins. One entry per CDR3 protein results from TCRdb running MiXCR on the 5' RACE reads. The sample has hundreds of thousands of distinct CDR3 sequences; approximately 9% are singletons. This sample was shared with a second study, whose subject was yellow fever vaccine responses in identical twins.

The sequenced material came from PBMCs. The receptors derive from a woman younger than 35 in good health. The CDR3 runs from the conserved cysteine through the conserved F or W. D genes are given only for firm matches.

CDR3	V	D
CASSYPQDWSQETQYF	TRBV12-3/TRBV12-4	NA
CSVQTSGSYETQYF	TRBV29-1	TRBD2
CASSQDHRADTQYF	TRBV3-1	NA
CSARYGMNSNQPQHF	TRBV20-1	NA
CASSPLPLRQGDHEQYF	TRBV5-1	TRBD1
CASSQLRNSPLHF	TRBV4-3	NA
CASSAISGLAGGVPGNEQFF	TRBV9	TRBD2
CASSEYGIPGQYSF	TRBV25-1	TRBD1
CATSDLRGSLVVYNEQFF	TRBV24-1	NA
CASSVAEGVGSPLHF	TRBV9	NA
CASSSSLRTSLSGQFF	TRBV6-2/TRBV6-3	NA
CASSQDEQGYNEQFF	TRBV4-1	NA
CASSLVAGSASTDTQYF	TRBV7-2	TRBD2
CASSPVSAYEQYF	TRBV28	NA
CASSFAGTANNQPQHF	TRBV7-2	TRBD1
CASSLSGPGVGAYEQYF	TRBV27	NA
CASSLGLAGGHDEQYF	TRBV6-1	TRBD2
CASSQSSGSGGRETQYF	TRBV23-1	TRBD2
CASSPLTVIGGVVYEQYF	TRBV4-1	NA
CASARTGVGTDTQYF	TRBV12-3/TRBV12-4	TRBD1
CASSPPSPHEQYF	TRBV18	NA
CSARDLVSSEQFF	TRBV20-1	NA
CASSPGTDSAGYTF	TRBV5-1	TRBD1
CASNLGASGRNEQYF	TRBV5-1	TRBD2
CSVRGGQETQYF	TRBV29-1	TRBD2
CASSLSGGASYEQYF	TRBV9	TRBD1
CASSSGTGVTEAFF	TRBV12-3/TRBV12-4	TRBD1
CASSLSRGAGYTF	TRBV28	NA
CAISERDRGQGGYTF	TRBV10-3	TRBD1
CATAVGGPSYNEQFF	TRBV24-1	NA
CASSQVNRDRAKNIQYF	TRBV4-1	NA
CASTPSGGLYNEQFF	TRBV12-3/TRBV12-4	TRBD2
CSARWEGSDTQYF	TRBV20-1	TRBD2
CAISKDSATNEKLFF	TRBV10-3	NA
CASSLRGRNTQYF	TRBV12-3/TRBV12-4	NA
CASSYSGQDPYNEQFF	TRBV6-2/TRBV6-3	TRBD1
CASSLDGRGTEAFF	TRBV5-1	NA
CASSLANYGYTF	TRBV12-3/TRBV12-4	NA
CASSFGMNTEAFF	TRBV12-3/TRBV12-4	NA
CASSYSSYEETQYF	TRBV6-5	NA
CASSLAPDKNTEAFF	TRBV5-1	NA
CASSDPTGARETQYF	TRBV4-1	TRBD1
CATRDREEETQYF	TRBV10-3	TRBD1
CASQDNYEQYF	TRBV28	NA
CASSIQTGRTDTQYF	TRBV19	NA
CPSTGMNSPLHF	TRBV24-1	TRBD1
CSARGTGVRTETQYF	TRBV20-1	NA
CASSLFNGAPNSGANVLTF	TRBV7-6	NA
CASSQSGQGRYNEQFF	TRBV14	TRBD1
CASSLLAGVGDEQFF	TRBV7-2	TRBD2
CATSRSGGHTGELFF	TRBV3-1	TRBD2
CASSLASGTAVYEQYF	TRBV11-2	TRBD1
CASSRPADRSTGELFF	TRBV4-1	NA
CASDKINRQTMNTEAFF	TRBV28	NA